This T cell receptor beta chain was identified during a study of shared clonotypes between healthy human individuals. Study-wide results and limits: Relative to their counterparts shared across all four donors, non-shared clonotypes exhibited diminished generation probabilities. Sharing across a few donors was seen in around 5% of naive CD4 clonotypes.

Sequenced by immunoSEQ multiplex PCR; TCRdb stores in-frame clones only, minus some. This sample has 2,500,000 or so clones, with 93% found just once. Details on this clone: What it recognizes is unknown.

The source is a man between 18 and 29 years old in good health. Some clones in this sample may be carry-over from other donors' samples. The sequenced sample consisted of naive CD4+ T cells from PBMCs. The subset is: CD45RA+ positively selected.

CDR3 nucleotide sequence: TGTGCCAGCAGAACCGGACAGACTGATCAGCCCCAGCATTTT. Translation: CASRTGQTDQPQHF. J is TRBJ1-5 and V is TRBV6-5, with a possible D match to TRBD1 (6 bases). This CDR3 comprises 14 residues. V was pared by 6 bases and J by 5 bases, with 14 bases between. The germline V gene has CDR1 MNHEY and CDR2 SVGAGI.